This T cell receptor (beta chain) was sequenced during a study of cytomegalovirus exposure and HLA in healthy donors. The V and J ends lost 4 bases and 7 bases respectively, with 11 bases between them. CDR1 and CDR2 from the germline V gene are MDHEN and SYDVKM. This CDR3 is built from 13 residues. Amplification used 60 Vbeta primers and 13 Jbeta primers. Data came from immunoSEQ multiplex PCR; TCRdb stores just in-frame clones and leaves some out. The profile shows around 200,000 clones, about 69% of them singletons. Sequenced input: PBMCs. The chain couples TRBV28 to TRBJ2-1; D possibly corresponds to TRBD2 (5 bases). The TCR sequence derives from a male donor in good health and CMV-seronegative. CDR3: CASSSRGRNEQFF. The CDR3, as DNA: TGTGCCAGCAGTTCTCGGGGTAGGAATGAGCAGTTCTTC.